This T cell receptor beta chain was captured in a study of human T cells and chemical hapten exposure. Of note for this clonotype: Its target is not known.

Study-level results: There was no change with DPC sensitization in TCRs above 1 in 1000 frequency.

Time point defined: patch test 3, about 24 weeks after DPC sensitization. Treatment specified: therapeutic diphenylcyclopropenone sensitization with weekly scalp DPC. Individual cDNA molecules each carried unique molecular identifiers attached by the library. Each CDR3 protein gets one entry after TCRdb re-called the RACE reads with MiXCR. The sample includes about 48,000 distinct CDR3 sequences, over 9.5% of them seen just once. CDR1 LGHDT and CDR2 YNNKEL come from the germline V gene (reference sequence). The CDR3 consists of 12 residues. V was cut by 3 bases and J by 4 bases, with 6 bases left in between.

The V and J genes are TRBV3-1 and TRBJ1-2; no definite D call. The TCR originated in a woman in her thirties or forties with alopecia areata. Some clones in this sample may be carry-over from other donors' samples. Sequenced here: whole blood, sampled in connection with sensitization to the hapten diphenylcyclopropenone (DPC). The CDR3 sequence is CASSHRLYGYTF. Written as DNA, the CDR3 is TGTGCCAGCAGCCACAGGCTCTATGGCTACACCTTC. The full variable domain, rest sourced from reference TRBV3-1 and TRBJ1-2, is DTAVSQTPKYLVTQMGNDKSIKCEQNLGHDTMYWYKQDSKKFLKIMFSYNNKELIINETVPNRFSPKSPDKAHLNLHINSLELGDSAVYFCASSHRLYGYTFGSGTRLTVV.